Below are 11 T cell receptor beta chains sequenced from a single sample in a study of control samples from healthy donors and cancer patients. TCRdb's copy holds only in-frame clones and misses some; the assay was immunoSEQ multiplex PCR. The sample yields over 150,000 clones, roughly 94% seen once. Sequenced material: blood. These receptors all come from a woman under 30 in good health.

The rearrangement links TRBV18 to TRBJ2-2; TRBD1 matches at 8 bases. The CDR3 is 15 residues long. After removal of 3 bases from V and 4 bases from J, the junction contained 4 bases not matched to a gene. Looked up from germline, CDR1 is KGHSH and CDR2 is LQKENI. The CDR3 bases are TGTGCCAGCTCACCGCGACAGGGGCTCACCGGGGAGCTGTTTTTT. Translation gives CASSPRQGLTGELFF.

V is TRBV6-2 or TRBV6-3 and J is TRBJ1-1; 9 nucleotides match TRBD1. The germline gives CDR1 MNHEY, CDR2 SVGEGT. There are 18 residues in the CDR3. V shed 0 bases, J shed 0 bases, and the junction held 8 bases outside the gene matches. The CDR3 here is CASSYSPDRGKMNTEAFF. CDR3 coding DNA: TGTGCCAGCAGTTACTCCCCGGACAGGGGAAAAATGAACACTGAAGCTTTCTTT.

The chain couples TRBV7-2 to TRBJ1-1; D perhaps matches TRBD1 (5 bases). V lost 4 bases, J lost 2 bases, and 11 bases lay in between. CDR1 and CDR2 from the germline V gene are SGHTA and FQGNSA. CDR3 length: 14 amino acids. This CDR3 is CASSWLGGNTEAFF. CDR3 DNA: TGTGCCAGCAGCTGGCTGGGGGGAAACACTGAAGCTTTCTTT. The variable domain in full, with the rest retrieved from reference TRBV7-2 and TRBJ1-1, is GAGVSQSPSNKVTEKGKDVELRCDPISGHTALYWYRQSLGQGLEFLIYFQGNSAPDKSGLPSDRFSAERTGGSVSTLTIQRTQQEDSAVYLCASSWLGGNTEAFFGQGTRLTVV.

The rearrangement links TRBV12-3 or TRBV12-4 to TRBJ2-1; D ambiguous. The CDR3 length is 12 residues. V was trimmed by 0 bases and J by 8 bases, leaving 5 bases between them. CDR3 sequence reads: CASSLAADEQFF. CDR3 DNA: TGTGCCAGCAGTTTAGCGGCGGATGAGCAGTTCTTC.

The chain links TRBV19 to TRBJ1-2, with D perhaps TRBD1 (6 bases). The CDR3 has 14 amino acids. Germline V gene lookup returns CDR1 LNHDA and CDR2 SQIVND (reference sequence). V shed 2 bases and J shed 5 bases, with 12 bases lying between them. This CDR3 is CASSIRQGNYGYTF. For the CDR3, the DNA is TGTGCCAGTAGTATACGGCAGGGGAATTATGGCTACACCTTC.

The CDR3 is CASTLSPNTQYF. As DNA, the CDR3 is TGTGCCAGCACCCTAAGCCCTAATACGCAGTATTTT. This rearrangement joins TRBV7-2 to TRBJ2-3, with no clear D. This CDR3 region has 12 residues. Trimming left V 7 bases short and J 7 bases short, with 12 bases between. Germline lookup yields CDR1 SGHTA and CDR2 FQGNSA.

This chain connects TRBV7-8 to TRBJ2-5, with 11 positions matching TRBD2. CDR3 length equals 17 residues. V gave up 3 bases and J gave up 3 bases; unmatched junction bases: 9. The germline CDR1 and CDR2 sequences are SGHVS and FQNEAQ. This CDR3 is CASSLAFTSGREETQYF. The CDR3 region has the DNA TGTGCCAGCAGCTTGGCCTTTACTAGCGGGAGAGAAGAGACCCAGTACTTC. The full variable domain, with the rest looked up from reference TRBV7-8 and TRBJ2-5, is GAGVSQSPRYKVAKRGQDVALRCDPISGHVSLFWYQQALGQGPEFLTYFQNEAQLDKSGLPSDRFFAERPEGSVSTLKIQRTQQEDSAVYLCASSLAFTSGREETQYFGPGTRLLVL.

The chain employs TRBV10-3 and TRBJ2-3; D is possibly TRBD2 (6 bases). Germline loops: CDR1 ENHRY, CDR2 SYGVKD. The CDR3 extends over 16 amino acids. Trimming pared 2 bases from V and 4 bases from J, leaving 16 bases between. CDR3 coding DNA: TGTGCCATCAGTGAGGGACTTGAGGGCGGGGCAGATACGCAGTATTTT. Protein sequence: CAISEGLEGGADTQYF.

The V gene is TRBV2, the J gene TRBJ2-3; 11 bases align to TRBD2. J lost 6 bases, V lost 4 bases, and 9 bases had no gene match. Germline lookup yields CDR1 SNHLY and CDR2 FYNNEI. The CDR3 totals 16 residues. For the CDR3, the DNA is TGTGCCAGCAGTGGAAATAGCGGGGGGGCCAGGGATACGCAGTATTTT. This gives the protein CASSGNSGGARDTQYF. Variable domain in full (rest from reference TRBV2 and TRBJ2-3): EPEVTQTPSHQVTQMGQEVILRCVPISNHLYFYWYRQILGQKVEFLVSFYNNEISEKSEIFDDQFSVERPDGSNFTLKIRSTKLEDSAMYFCASSGNSGGARDTQYFGPGTRLTVL.

This clone showed up just once. V usage is TRBV16 and J usage is TRBJ1-1, with 7 positions matching TRBD1. The CDR3 runs to 13 residues. Germline V CDR1 and CDR2: KGHSY, FQNENV. The V segment lost 6 bases and the J segment 0 bases; nucleotides outside the gene matches: 1. The CDR3 bases are TGTGCCAGCAGTAGGGGGCTGAACACTGAAGCTTTCTTT. Translating it yields CASSRGLNTEAFF.

The chain couples TRBV7-2 to TRBJ2-7; the D is unclear. Germline loops: CDR1 SGHTA, CDR2 FQGNSA. Trimming pared 5 bases from V and 4 bases from J, leaving 18 bases between. The length of the CDR3 is 15 residues. The CDR3: CASSPSWTGLYEQYF. CDR3 bases: TGTGCCAGCAGCCCCTCATGGACGGGCCTATACGAGCAGTACTTC.